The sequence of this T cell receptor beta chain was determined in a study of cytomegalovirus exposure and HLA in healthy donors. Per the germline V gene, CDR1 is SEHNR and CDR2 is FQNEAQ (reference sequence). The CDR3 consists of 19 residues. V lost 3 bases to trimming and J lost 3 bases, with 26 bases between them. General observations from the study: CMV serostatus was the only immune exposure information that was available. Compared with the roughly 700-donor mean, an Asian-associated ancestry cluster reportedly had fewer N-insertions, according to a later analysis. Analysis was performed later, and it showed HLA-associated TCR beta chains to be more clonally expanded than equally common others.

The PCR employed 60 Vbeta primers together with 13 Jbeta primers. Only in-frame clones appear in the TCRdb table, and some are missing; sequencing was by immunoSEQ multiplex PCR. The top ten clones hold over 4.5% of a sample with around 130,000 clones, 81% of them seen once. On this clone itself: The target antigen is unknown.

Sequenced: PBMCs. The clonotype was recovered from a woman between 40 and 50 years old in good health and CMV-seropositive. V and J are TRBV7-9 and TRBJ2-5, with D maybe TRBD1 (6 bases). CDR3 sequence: CASSLNPLPSDRSKETQYF. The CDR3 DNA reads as TGTGCCAGCAGCTTGAATCCCCTCCCCTCCGACAGGTCGAAAGAGACCCAGTACTTC.